This TCR beta chain comes out of a study of CD8 T cells in ankylosing spondylitis. Study-wide results and caveats: What seemed typical of ankylosing spondylitis blood was a TCR beta motif built from 7 or 8 highly homologous variants. CD8+ disease-linked clones were present at relatively low frequencies in blood. Disease-associated clones were reportedly significantly overrepresented in matched ankylosing spondylitis synovial fluid.

Comment on this clonotype: No antigen is known for it.

J gave up 7 bases and V 2 bases, and 5 bases lay outside the gene matches. Germline-derived CDR1 and CDR2 are SGHTA and FQGNSA. CDR3 length: 14 amino acids. With molecular barcodes, quantitative 5'-RACE was used to make the TCR beta libraries. TCRdb itself ran the 5' RACE reads through MiXCR, one entry per CDR3 protein. There are fewer than 400,000 distinct CDR3 sequences in the sample; about a fifth occur only once, and about 16% lies in the top ten. Source material: blood, either unsorted or a sorted T cell fraction (not recorded which). The sequence was obtained from a male donor with ankylosing spondylitis. V is TRBV7-2 and J is TRBJ2-1; 7 positions agree with TRBD2. The CDR3 here is CASSLLSGLNEQFF. The CDR3 DNA is TGTGCCAGCAGCTTACTTAGCGGGCTGAATGAGCAGTTCTTC. Variable domain in full (rest from reference TRBV7-2 and TRBJ2-1): GAGVSQSPSNKVTEKGKDVELRCDPISGHTALYWYRQSLGQGLEFLIYFQGNSAPDKSGLPSDRFSAERTGGSVSTLTIQRTQQEDSAVYLCASSLLSGLNEQFFGPGTRLTVL.